One sample yielded the 3 T cell receptor beta chains listed below, sequenced in a study of blood T cell repertoires in COVID-19. The assay was immunoSEQ multiplex PCR, and TCRdb's table has in-frame clones only and misses some. The table has about 180,000 clones, about 84% seen once. Sequencing used PBMCs or T cells enriched from blood (not recorded which). The receptor source for this set is a woman aged 25 to 39 who had recovered from COVID-19.

This CDR3 is CASSFSDPDTQYF. The CDR3 DNA is TGTGCCAGCAGCTTCAGTGATCCAGATACGCAGTATTTT. The chain recombines TRBV11-1 with TRBJ2-3; D not resolved. This CDR3 has 13 amino acids. V dropped 3 bases and J dropped 4 bases, with 8 bases sitting between them. Germline assignment: CDR1 SGHAT and CDR2 FQDESV (reference sequence).

The chain is built from TRBV5-1 and TRBJ2-5, with D perhaps TRBD2 (6 bases). Deletions cut 0 bases from V and 2 bases from J, with 11 bases between. The CDR3 runs to 15 residues. Germline assignment: CDR1 SGHRS and CDR2 YFSETQ. The CDR3 bases are TGCGCCAGCAGCTTGGAAAGCGGGTCGCAAGAGACCCAGTACTTC. It yields the protein CASSLESGSQETQYF.

The CDR3 region has the DNA TGTGCCAGCAGTTCGAGCCTAGCGGGAGGGGAAGAGACCCAGTACTTC. The encoded protein is CASSSSLAGGEETQYF. The chain uses TRBV21-1 and TRBJ2-5; the DNA was not compared with TRBD2, the D call given in the table. TRBV21-1 is shown as a pseudogene. The CDR3 has 16 residues.